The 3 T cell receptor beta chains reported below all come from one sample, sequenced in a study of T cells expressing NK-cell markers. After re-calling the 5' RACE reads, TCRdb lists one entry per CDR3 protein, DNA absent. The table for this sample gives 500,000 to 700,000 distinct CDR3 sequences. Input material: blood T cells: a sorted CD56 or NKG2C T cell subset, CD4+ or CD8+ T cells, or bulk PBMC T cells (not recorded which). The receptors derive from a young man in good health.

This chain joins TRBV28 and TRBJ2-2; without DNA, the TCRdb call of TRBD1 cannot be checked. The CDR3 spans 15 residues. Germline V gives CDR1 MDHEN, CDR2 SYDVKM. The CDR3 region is CASSLLRRGPGELFF.

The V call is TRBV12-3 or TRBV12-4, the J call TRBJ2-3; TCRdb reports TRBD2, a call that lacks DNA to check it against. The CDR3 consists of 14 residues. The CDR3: CASSPTGWADTQYF.

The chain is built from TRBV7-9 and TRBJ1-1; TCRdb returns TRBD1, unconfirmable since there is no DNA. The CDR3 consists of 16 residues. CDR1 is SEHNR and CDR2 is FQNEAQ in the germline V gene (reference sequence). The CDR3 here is CASSLWDPNPNTEAFF.